This T cell receptor (beta chain) was captured in a study of CD8 T cells in Susac syndrome. Study results and limitations: The study's TCR sequencing and HLA analysis drew on a certain number of individuals. That number was acknowledged as relatively small.

An amount of RNA that ranged from roughly 0.5 to 1 ug was reverse transcribed with random hexamers. TCRdb independently ran MiXCR on the immunoSEQ multiplex PCR reads; one entry per CDR3 protein. There are about 440,000 distinct CDR3 sequences in the sample; 85% occur only once, and 0.09% to 0.15% lies in the top ten. Germline-derived CDR1 and CDR2 are SGHVS and FNYEAQ. The CDR3 runs 16 residues. Concerning this clonotype: What it recognizes is unknown. The junction does not match germline at one end; this may be a read error.

The sequenced target, TCR beta, came from blood CD8+ and CD4+ T cells. The source material was CD8+ T cells from PBMCs. This rearrangement joins TRBV7-6 to TRBJ2-4; TRBD2 matches at 13 bases. This sequence originates from a human donor with multiple sclerosis. The CDR3: CASSSGLAGAKDIQYF. CDR3 nucleotides: TGTGCCAGCAGCTCTGGACTAGCGGGAGCCAAAGACATTCAGTACTTC.